Listed below are T cell receptor beta chains from one sample, sequenced in a study of blood T cell repertoires in COVID-19. The assay was immunoSEQ multiplex PCR, and TCRdb's table has in-frame clones only and misses some. Found here are 150,000 to 200,000 clones, approximately 79% of them singletons; the top ten hold about 3%. The source material was peripheral blood. Every receptor here comes from a woman older than 75 with acute or convalescent COVID-19. CDR3s leave out the opening cysteine and the closing phenylalanine or tryptophan. Expanded clones get a size class; other rows say once, few or many, or leave the size out.

clone size: -; V gene: TRBV5-8; J gene: TRBJ2-1; CDR3 protein: ASSSDIAGYNEQF
clone size: few; V gene: TRBV7-9; J gene: TRBJ1-5; CDR3 protein: ASSLAGGRDSQH
clone size: few; V gene: TRBV23-1; J gene: TRBJ1-5; CDR3 protein: ASSHPAQH
clone size: few; V gene: TRBV9; J gene: TRBJ2-1; CDR3 protein: ASSAGTSGSWTYNEQF
clone size: -; V gene: TRBV28; J gene: TRBJ2-5; CDR3 protein: ASRYRDRGKETQY
clone size: -; V gene: TRBV3-1/TRBV3-2; J gene: TRBJ2-7; CDR3 protein: ASSSGTGKGEQY
clone size: -; V gene: TRBV5-6; J gene: TRBJ2-7; CDR3 protein: ASSLGRGPYEQY
clone size: -; V gene: TRBV3-1/TRBV3-2; J gene: TRBJ2-7; CDR3 protein: ASSQYSRGPYEQY
clone size: -; V gene: TRBV7-8; J gene: TRBJ2-2; CDR3 protein: ASSLLAGGPGELF
clone size: once; V gene: TRBV5-1; J gene: TRBJ1-4; CDR3 protein: ASSSTGATNEKLF
clone size: many; V gene: TRBV28; J gene: TRBJ2-7; CDR3 protein: ASSLGFSDRLTYEQY
clone size: -; V gene: TRBV2; J gene: TRBJ1-1; CDR3 protein: ASCLQGSGEAF
clone size: -; V gene: TRBV6-6; J gene: TRBJ2-5; CDR3 protein: ASSRAGAQETQY
clone size: -; V gene: TRBV19; J gene: TRBJ2-1; CDR3 protein: ASKTSGSPRRNEQF
clone size: -; V gene: TRBV3-1/TRBV3-2; J gene: TRBJ1-5; CDR3 protein: ASSQGTGPQH
clone size: few; V gene: TRBV2; J gene: TRBJ1-4; CDR3 protein: ASSDQGEKLF
clone size: few; V gene: TRBV4-1; J gene: TRBJ2-3; CDR3 protein: ASSQEGGSMSTDTQY
clone size: -; V gene: TRBV24-1; J gene: TRBJ1-4; CDR3 protein: ATSDPGTSSEKLF
clone size: -; V gene: TRBV3-1/TRBV3-2; J gene: TRBJ2-1; CDR3 protein: ASSPGGGAINEQF
clone size: -; V gene: TRBV3-1/TRBV3-2; J gene: TRBJ2-2; CDR3 protein: ASSGSGSNTGELF
clone size: -; V gene: TRBV28; J gene: TRBJ1-2; CDR3 protein: ASSSGRGRDYGYT
clone size: many; V gene: TRBV6-5; J gene: TRBJ1-1; CDR3 protein: ATRTTTGGTEAF
clone size: -; V gene: TRBV27; J gene: TRBJ2-5; CDR3 protein: ASGADRGETQY
clone size: -; V gene: TRBV10-1; J gene: TRBJ2-7; CDR3 protein: ASSEGQTLKQY
clone size: -; V gene: TRBV2; J gene: TRBJ2-1; CDR3 protein: ASSVTSSGIGSEQF
clone size: few; V gene: TRBV9; J gene: TRBJ2-1; CDR3 protein: ASSDSSYNEQF